These 30 T cell receptor beta chains were sequenced from one sample in a study of blood T cell repertoires in COVID-19. The method was immunoSEQ multiplex PCR; TCRdb's version includes in-frame clones alone and lacks a portion of them. This sample yields 83,000 or so clones, of which 82% are seen a single time; 20% to 25% belongs to the top ten. Specimen: peripheral blood. The receptor source for this set is a human donor in a cohort sampled during active COVID-19.

The chain combines TRBV11-1 with TRBJ2-5; D may be TRBD2 (5 bases). This CDR3 region has 16 residues. V shed 1 base and J shed 0 bases, with 12 bases lying between them. CDR1 is SGHAT, CDR2 FQDESV, per germline (reference sequence). This CDR3 reads CASSLGAGGYQETQYF. Here the CDR3 DNA reads TGTGCCAGCAGCTTAGGGGCGGGTGGGTACCAAGAGACCCAGTACTTC.

This clone was counted a single time. The rearrangement uses TRBV7-6 and TRBJ1-1; possible D gene TRBD1, 6 bases. Looked up from germline, CDR1 is SGHVS and CDR2 is FNYEAQ. V lost 6 bases to trimming and J lost 0 bases, with 17 bases between them. The CDR3 contains 16 residues. The CDR3 coding sequence is TGTGCCAGCAGGCCTCAGGTTGGGACATTGAACACTGAAGCTTTCTTT. Its translation is CASRPQVGTLNTEAFF.

Here the CDR3 reads CASEASTYEQYF. The CDR3 DNA follows: TGTGCCAGCGAGGCATCGACCTACGAGCAGTACTTC. The chain uses TRBV6-6 and TRBJ2-7; no firm D call. Trimming removed 8 bases at V and 2 bases at J, with 10 bases between. Germline V CDR1 and CDR2: MNHNY, SVGAGI (reference sequence). The CDR3 totals 12 residues.

The genes are TRBV12-3 or TRBV12-4 and TRBJ1-5; D is unclear. This CDR3 has 12 amino acids. V dropped 2 bases and J dropped 4 bases, with 3 bases sitting between them. CDR3 protein: CASSLRNQPQHF. The CDR3 nucleotides read TGTGCCAGCAGTTTACGGAATCAGCCCCAGCATTTT.

The chain joins TRBV11-3 to TRBJ2-7; weak D call: TRBD1 (5 bases). Germline V gene sequence: CDR1 SGHNT, CDR2 YENEEA. The V end lost 4 bases, the J end lost 5 bases, and 18 bases lay between the germline ends. This CDR3 has 15 residues. CDR3 in DNA: TGTGCCAGCAGCTCCCGCGTGGGCAGGGTTCACGAGCAGTACTTC. Its translation: CASSSRVGRVHEQYF.

The V call is TRBV7-9, the J call TRBJ2-2, with 11 bases matching TRBD2. The CDR3 has 16 amino acids. Germline V CDR1 and CDR2: SEHNR, FQNEAQ (reference sequence). Trimming at V came to 6 bases and at J to 5 bases, leaving 8 bases not matched to a gene. CDR3 protein: CASSSVAGGRTGELFF. The CDR3 bases are TGTGCCAGCAGTTCCGTAGCGGGGGGGCGAACCGGGGAGCTGTTTTTT. Complete variable domain (other parts from reference TRBV7-9 and TRBJ2-2): DTGVSQNPRHKITKRGQNVTFRCDPISEHNRLYWYRQTLGQGPEFLTYFQNEAQLEKSRLLSDRFSAERPKGSFSTLEIQRTEQGDSAMYLCASSSVAGGRTGELFFGEGSRLTVL.

This chain connects TRBV3-1 (or the pseudogene TRBV3-2) to TRBJ2-5; D is undetermined. This CDR3 is built from 13 residues. The ends were cut back, 4 bases at V and 5 bases at J, with 11 bases in the middle. CDR1 is LGHDT, CDR2 YNNKEL, per germline (reference sequence). CDR3 loop: CASSPNLRETQYF. Here the CDR3 DNA reads TGTGCCAGCAGCCCCAACTTGCGGGAGACCCAGTACTTC.

V and J are TRBV7-3 and TRBJ2-5; 11 bases fit TRBD2. Per germline, CDR1 SGHTA and CDR2 FQGTGA. J was trimmed by 7 bases and V by 1 base; bases with no gene match: 5. The CDR3 sequence is 15 residues long. The CDR3, as DNA: TGTGCCAGCAGCTTAAGTAGCGGGGGGGCAGGGACCCAGTACTTC. Its protein is CASSLSSGGAGTQYF.

V gene TRBV3-1 (or the pseudogene TRBV3-2) combines with J gene TRBJ2-7; 10 bases match TRBD2. V trimming: 1 base; J trimming: 12 bases; junction bases outside the gene matches: 3. This CDR3 spans 12 amino acids. Germline CDR1 and CDR2: LGHDT and YNNKEL (reference sequence). The CDR3 loop is CASSQGTSGVYF. In DNA, the CDR3 is TGTGCCAGCAGCCAAGGTACTAGCGGGGTGTACTTC.

In DNA form, the CDR3 reads TGTGCCAGCAGCATGACAGGTTCCTACGAGCAGTACTTC. It is translated as CASSMTGSYEQYF. The chain carries TRBV7-6 and TRBJ2-7; D possibly corresponds to TRBD1 (6 bases). Germline CDR1 SGHVS, CDR2 FNYEAQ. This CDR3 has 13 amino acids. Trimming took off 5 bases at V and 1 base at J, with 9 bases between the two ends.

This chain joins TRBV12-3 or TRBV12-4 and TRBJ2-7, with a possible D match to TRBD1 (7 bases). Trimming shortened V by 5 bases and J by 6 bases, and 14 bases separated the two germline ends. CDR3 length equals 13 residues. CDR3 DNA: TGTGCCAGCAGTGGACCCCAGGGGGGCGAGCAGTACTTC. The encoded protein is CASSGPQGGEQYF.

The chain combines TRBV18 with TRBJ2-1; 8 bases align to TRBD1. Germline CDR1 KGHSH, CDR2 LQKENI. With 1 base clipped from V and 9 bases from J, the junction kept 2 bases outside the gene matches. This CDR3 comprises 13 residues. This CDR3 reads CASSPRDRGEQFF. CDR3 nucleotide sequence: TGTGCCAGCTCACCACGAGACAGGGGTGAGCAGTTCTTC.

This clone appeared a single time. The rearrangement links TRBV6-5 to TRBJ1-2; D remains ambiguous. V lost 5 bases and J lost 0, with 13 bases in between. CDR3 length: 15 amino acids. The germline V gene has CDR1 MNHEY and CDR2 SVGAGI. The CDR3 DNA sequence: TGTGCCAGCAGTACCTGGGAGGGTTCTAACTATGGCTACACCTTC. Its translation is CASSTWEGSNYGYTF.

V is TRBV24-1 and J is TRBJ2-2; 9 nucleotides agree with TRBD2. The CDR3 totals 14 residues. V lost 6 bases, J lost 5 bases, and 3 bases stayed unmatched. Germline V CDR1 and CDR2: KGHDR, SFDVKD. The CDR3 nucleotides read TGTGCCACCAGTACCAGCGGGGGGACCGGGGAGCTGTTTTTT. Its protein is CATSTSGGTGELFF.

J is TRBJ1-2 and V is TRBV5-1, with 7 nucleotides matching TRBD1. V lost 4 bases, J lost 2 bases, and 5 bases stayed unmatched. This CDR3 has 14 amino acids. The germline V gene has CDR1 SGHRS and CDR2 YFSETQ. Here the CDR3 DNA reads TGCGCCAGCAGCCCCGGGGACAGCAACTATGGCTACACCTTC. Translated: CASSPGDSNYGYTF.

The chain has TRBV2 and TRBJ1-1; 9 nucleotides agree with TRBD1. The CDR3 covers 15 residues. The V gene end was trimmed by 6 bases and the J gene end by 5 bases; junction bases not matched to a gene: 10. Germline V gene lookup returns CDR1 SNHLY and CDR2 FYNNEI. The CDR3 spells CASRETGGGRTEAFF. CDR3 DNA: TGTGCCAGCAGAGAGACAGGGGGAGGACGGACTGAAGCTTTCTTT.

The CDR3 nucleotides read TGTGCCAGCTCACGGCGTGAACGGGGTGAAAAACTGTTTTTT. It is translated as CASSRRERGEKLFF. The gene calls are TRBV18 and TRBJ1-4; D unclear. Germline V gene data show CDR1 as KGHSH and CDR2 as LQKENI. The CDR3 length is 14 residues. V was cut by 4 bases and J by 7 bases, with 13 bases left in between.

This clone was observed many times. The CDR3 DNA reads as TGTGCCAGTAGTAAAGGACTAGCGGGGGACCTTGCGAACACCGGGGAGCTGTTTTTT. It codes for CASSKGLAGDLANTGELFF. The rearrangement joins TRBV19 to TRBJ2-2, with 13 positions matching TRBD2. V shed 4 bases, J shed 0 bases, and the junction held 8 bases outside the gene matches. CDR3 length: 19 amino acids. Germline CDR1 is LNHDA and CDR2 is SQIVND (reference sequence).

This chain links TRBV5-1 with TRBJ1-3, with 7 positions matching TRBD1. V lost 0 bases to trimming and J lost 2 bases; unmatched junction nucleotides: 2. From germline, CDR1 is SGHRS and CDR2 YFSETQ. CDR3 length: 15 residues. CDR3 amino acids: CASSLDRGTGNTIYF. The CDR3 DNA sequence: TGCGCCAGCAGCTTGGACAGGGGAACTGGAAACACCATATATTTT.

This chain uses TRBV5-1 with TRBJ2-1; 8 bases are a match to TRBD2. The CDR3 has 14 residues. V shed 5 bases, J shed 8 bases, and the junction held 9 bases outside the gene matches. Germline CDR1 is SGHRS and CDR2 is YFSETQ. CDR3 nucleotides: TGCGCCAGCAGGCAGGGACTAGGGGATGATGAGCAGTTCTTC. It translates to CASRQGLGDDEQFF.

V gene TRBV15 combines with J gene TRBJ2-1; D possibly corresponds to TRBD1 (6 bases). The CDR3 length is 15 residues. Germline values: CDR1 LNHNV, CDR2 YYDKDF (reference sequence). V shed 2 bases and J shed 0 bases, with 8 bases lying between them. CDR3 DNA sequence: TGTGCCACCAGCAGAAGGACAGTCTCCTACAATGAGCAGTTCTTC. This translates into CATSRRTVSYNEQFF.

The chain combines TRBV18 with TRBJ1-4; 7 positions agree with TRBD1. The trim removed 1 base at V and 8 bases at J, leaving 4 bases unmatched. In germline, CDR1 is KGHSH, CDR2 LQKENI. The CDR3 has 14 amino acids. In DNA, the CDR3 is TGTGCCAGCTCACCACGACAGGGTAGAGAAAAACTGTTTTTT. As protein: CASSPRQGREKLFF. Full variable domain (outside the CDR3, taken from reference TRBV18 and TRBJ1-4): NAGVMQNPRHLVRRRGQEARLRCSPMKGHSHVYWYRQLPEEGLKFMVYLQKENIIDESGMPKERFSAEFPKEGPSILRIQQVVRGDSAAYFCASSPRQGREKLFFGSGTQLSVL.

The rearrangement uses TRBV7-9 and TRBJ2-2; D call uncertain. This CDR3 has 12 amino acids. The germline CDR1 and CDR2 sequences are SEHNR and FQNEAQ (reference sequence). V was pared by 3 bases and J by 9 bases, with 8 bases between. CDR3 in amino acids: CASSFLPRELFF. CDR3 bases: TGTGCCAGCAGCTTCCTACCCCGGGAGCTGTTTTTT.

This clone was found a few times. The chain recombines TRBV18 with TRBJ2-1; D is unclear. The V end was cut by 1 base, the J end by 4 bases, with 8 bases between. The CDR3 is 14 residues long. Germline V gene sequence: CDR1 KGHSH, CDR2 LQKENI. CDR3 coding DNA: TGTGCCAGCTCACCACAGCGAGGTTACAATGAGCAGTTCTTC. Its translation is CASSPQRGYNEQFF.

Only a few counts were recorded for this clone. J is TRBJ2-7 and V is TRBV3-1 (or the pseudogene TRBV3-2), with D perhaps TRBD1 or TRBD2 (10 bases each). This CDR3 is built from 22 residues. Germline V CDR1 and CDR2: LGHDT, YNNKEL (reference sequence). V gave up 4 bases and J gave up 2 bases, with 36 bases separating them. The CDR3 loop is CASSPRADRGWLAGGPPYEQYF. The CDR3 bases are TGTGCCAGCAGCCCGCGCGCGGACAGGGGGTGGTTAGCGGGGGGCCCCCCCTACGAGCAGTACTTC.

This clone was seen only once. The chain employs TRBV18 and TRBJ2-2; no definite D call. The CDR3 contains 15 residues. Germline V gene data show CDR1 as KGHSH and CDR2 as LQKENI. Trimming left V 3 bases short and J 1 base short, with 9 bases between. The CDR3 coding sequence is TGTGCCAGCTCACCGGGCCAGATGAACACCGGGGAGCTGTTTTTT. Protein sequence: CASSPGQMNTGELFF. Complete variable domain (other parts from reference TRBV18 and TRBJ2-2): NAGVMQNPRHLVRRRGQEARLRCSPMKGHSHVYWYRQLPEEGLKFMVYLQKENIIDESGMPKERFSAEFPKEGPSILRIQQVVRGDSAAYFCASSPGQMNTGELFFGEGSRLTVL.

This clone was seen once. J is TRBJ2-5 and V is TRBV30; D call uncertain. The V gene's germline CDR1 is GTSNPN and CDR2 SVGIG (reference sequence). V lost 0 bases and J 1 base, leaving 6 bases between the germline ends. This CDR3 spans 13 amino acids. The CDR3 loop reads CAWSVLVQETQYF. CDR3 in DNA: TGTGCCTGGAGTGTACTCGTCCAAGAGACCCAGTACTTC.

This chain connects TRBV2 to TRBJ2-5; tentatively, D is TRBD1 (6 bases). CDR1 SNHLY and CDR2 FYNNEI come from the germline V gene. The CDR3 has 14 amino acids. Trimming removed 5 bases at V and 3 bases at J, with 13 bases between. CDR3: CASSSTGIEETQYF. DNA for the CDR3: TGTGCCAGCAGTTCTACAGGGATCGAAGAGACCCAGTACTTC.

V usage is TRBV4-1 and J usage is TRBJ2-3, with 7 bases identical to TRBD2. The V gene's germline CDR1 is MGHRA and CDR2 YSYEKL. Trimming took 0 bases from V and 6 from J; bases not matched to a gene: 12. This CDR3 region has 17 residues. The CDR3: CASSQDGTAGPLDTQYF. CDR3 bases: TGCGCCAGCAGCCAAGATGGCACAGCGGGGCCTTTGGATACGCAGTATTTT.

The chain links TRBV4-2 to TRBJ2-2; D is ambiguous. V lost 0 bases, J lost 2 bases, and 13 bases lay in between. Germline CDR1 LGHNA, CDR2 YNFKEQ. CDR3 length equals 17 residues. CDR3 sequence (DNA): TGTGCCAGCAGCCAAGATATGGTTGGCTTTAACACCGGGGAGCTGTTTTTT. The encoded protein is CASSQDMVGFNTGELFF.